This T cell receptor beta chain comes out of a study of cytomegalovirus exposure and HLA in healthy donors. Whole-study context: As an earlier analysis found, about 179 million T cells yielded fewer than 130 million unique TCR beta sequences. Tens of millions of unique TCRs from HLA-typed donors were held in an early release of data. Study observations and caveats: Analysis performed later showed TCR beta chains linked to HLA being more clonally expanded than equally common others.

The PCR used 60 Vbeta and 13 Jbeta primers. In the original workflow: Approximately 10 million shared chains were among 65 million to 85 million unique TCR beta chains counted in a later analysis. Clones were read by immunoSEQ multiplex PCR, and TCRdb kept only the in-frame ones, dropping some. That table gives V, J and clone size, and the DNA gave D and trimming. The table records over 150,000 clones, roughly four fifths of them present only once. About this clone itself: Its antigen is currently unknown.

Per the germline V gene, CDR1 is SGHRS and CDR2 is YFSETQ. The ends were cut back, 4 bases at V and 8 bases at J, with 16 bases in the middle. The CDR3 runs 14 residues. V gene TRBV5-1 combines with J gene TRBJ2-1, with D uncertain. This sequence originates from a man aged 18 to 29 in good health and CMV-seronegative. The sequencing input was PBMCs. CDR3 sequence reads: CASSPDPRSDEQFF. The CDR3, as DNA: TGCGCCAGCAGCCCAGATCCTAGAAGCGATGAGCAGTTCTTC.